These 29 T cell receptor beta chains share one sample of origin, sequenced in a study of blood T cell repertoires in COVID-19. Assay: immunoSEQ multiplex PCR; the TCRdb copy retains only in-frame clones and omits some. The table has about 670,000 clones, more than 80% seen once; the top ten hold 0.2% to 0.3%. The sequenced sample was peripheral blood. These receptors all stem from a woman between 18 and 29 years old with acute or convalescent COVID-19.

This clone was found once. The chain has TRBV2 and TRBJ2-7; D gene unclear. Per the germline V gene, CDR1 is SNHLY and CDR2 is FYNNEI. Trimming pared 7 bases from V and 2 bases from J, leaving 6 bases between. This CDR3 has 11 amino acids. For the CDR3, the DNA is TGTGCCAGCACTCCGGCCTACGAGCAGTACTTC. Its translation: CASTPAYEQYF. Looking up the rest from reference TRBV2 and TRBJ2-7 gives the full variable domain: EPEVTQTPSHQVTQMGQEVILRCVPISNHLYFYWYRQILGQKVEFLVSFYNNEISEKSEIFDDQFSVERPDGSNFTLKIRSTKLEDSAMYFCASTPAYEQYFGPGTRLTVT.

This sequence joins TRBV5-1 and TRBJ1-1; the D is unclear. V lost 2 bases, J lost 5 bases, and 16 bases lay in between. This CDR3 comprises 15 residues. The germline gives CDR1 SGHRS, CDR2 YFSETQ. CDR3 region: CASSFGERVMTEAFF. Written as DNA, the CDR3 is TGCGCCAGCAGCTTCGGGGAAAGGGTGATGACTGAAGCTTTCTTT.

This clone came up once. The chain employs TRBV5-5 and TRBJ1-2; 8 nucleotides line up with TRBD1. Germline V gene data show CDR1 as SGHKS and CDR2 as YYEKEE (reference sequence). The CDR3 runs 19 residues. With V trimmed by 3 bases and J by 1 base, 17 bases remained unmatched. CDR3 sequence: CASSSYYVTGEEDNYGYTF. The CDR3 nucleotides are TGTGCCAGCAGCTCCTATTATGTGACAGGGGAGGAGGATAACTATGGCTACACCTTC.

The chain uses TRBV5-1 and TRBJ1-6, with TRBD1 matching 8 bases. Germline loops: CDR1 SGHRS, CDR2 YFSETQ. This CDR3 comprises 14 residues. The J segment lost 14 bases and the V segment lost 4 bases, leaving 11 bases of the junction unmatched. The CDR3 DNA follows: TGCGCCAGCAGCCAAGGGACAGGCGAAGGGGCCCTCCACTTT. Translating it yields CASSQGTGEGALHF.

V usage is TRBV2 and J usage is TRBJ2-7, with 7 bases matching TRBD1. This CDR3 has 15 amino acids. V gave up 5 bases and J gave up 0 bases; unmatched junction bases: 7. The germline V gene has CDR1 SNHLY and CDR2 FYNNEI. The CDR3 sequence is CASSQTTGSSYEQYF. As DNA, the CDR3 is TGTGCCAGCAGTCAGACGACAGGGAGCTCCTACGAGCAGTACTTC.

V gene TRBV24-1 combines with J gene TRBJ1-1; D might be TRBD1 (6 bases). This CDR3 has 13 residues. Germline loops: CDR1 KGHDR, CDR2 SFDVKD. The V end lost 2 bases, the J end lost 5 bases, and 8 bases lay between the germline ends. The CDR3 sequence: CATSDWDMTEAFF. CDR3 in DNA: TGTGCCACCAGTGATTGGGACATGACTGAAGCTTTCTTT.

V gene TRBV27 combines with J gene TRBJ2-6; 10 bases match TRBD1. Trimming took 6 bases from V and 2 from J; bases not matched to a gene: 7. This CDR3 is 17 amino acids long. Looked up from germline, CDR1 is MNHEY and CDR2 is SMNVEV (reference sequence). The CDR3 coding sequence is TGTGCCAGCAGCCGTGCGACAGGGGGCGCTGGGGCCAACGTCCTGACTTTC. This encodes CASSRATGGAGANVLTF.

A single count supports this clone. The gene calls are TRBV6-1 and TRBJ2-3; TRBD1 matches at 7 bases. This CDR3 comprises 15 residues. Losses at the gene ends were 3 bases for V and 2 bases for J; bases not matched to a gene: 5. The germline gives CDR1 MNHNS, CDR2 SASEGT. DNA of the CDR3: TGTGCCAGCAGTGAGGTGCAGGGGGTCACAGATACGCAGTATTTT. Its protein product is CASSEVQGVTDTQYF.

Only one count was recorded for this clone. The gene calls are TRBV12-5 and TRBJ1-2, with D unclear. CDR3 length: 16 amino acids. V was pared by 0 bases and J by 4 bases, with 15 bases between. Germline lookup yields CDR1 LGHNT and CDR2 FRNRAP. CDR3 amino acids: CASGLVFRDRFYGYTF. The DNA for the CDR3 is TGTGCTAGTGGTTTGGTCTTTCGGGATAGGTTCTATGGCTACACCTTC.

V is TRBV5-1 and J is TRBJ1-2; TRBD1 matches at 12 bases. This CDR3 contains 17 residues. Germline trimming cut 5 bases from V and 4 bases from J; bases unmatched to any gene: 12. Germline V gives CDR1 SGHRS, CDR2 YFSETQ. Here the CDR3 reads CASRRSPGQGAFYGYTF. The CDR3 DNA sequence: TGCGCCAGCAGGAGGAGTCCGGGACAGGGGGCTTTCTATGGCTACACCTTC.

J is TRBJ1-1 and V is TRBV9; D is possibly TRBD1 (5 bases). The CDR3 contains 14 residues. V dropped 4 bases and J dropped 1 base, with 11 bases sitting between them. Germline CDR1 SGDLS, CDR2 YYNGEE. The CDR3 sequence is CASSRRQRNTEAFF. The CDR3 DNA is TGTGCCAGCAGCCGAAGACAGAGGAACACTGAAGCTTTCTTT.

V gene TRBV6-5 combines with J gene TRBJ1-5; TRBD1 agrees at 7 bases. Germline trimming cut 2 bases from V and 4 bases from J; bases unmatched to any gene: 5. The CDR3 extends over 15 amino acids. Germline V gives CDR1 MNHEY, CDR2 SVGAGI. Written as DNA, the CDR3 is TGTGCCAGCAGTTACGCCGGGACAGATAATCAGCCCCAGCATTTT. This translates into CASSYAGTDNQPQHF.

This clone was detected only once. V usage is TRBV24-1 and J usage is TRBJ2-2; maybe TRBD2 (5 bases). Per germline, CDR1 KGHDR and CDR2 SFDVKD. Trimming removed 12 bases from V and 9 bases from J, with 13 bases in between. This CDR3 region has 11 residues. The CDR3 protein is CAASEGRELFF. CDR3 nucleotide sequence: TGTGCCGCTTCAGAGGGCCGGGAGCTGTTTTTT.

The chain's CDR3 is CASSWGQGADYEQYF. The CDR3, as DNA: TGCGCCAGCAGCTGGGGACAGGGGGCCGACTACGAGCAGTACTTC. The J gene is TRBJ2-7, the V gene TRBV5-1; TRBD1 matches 12 bases. Germline CDR1 is SGHRS and CDR2 is YFSETQ. This CDR3 contains 15 residues. V was clipped by 3 bases and J by 3 bases; unmatched bases: 4.

The chain combines TRBV5-6 with TRBJ1-1, with a possible D match to TRBD1 (6 bases). The CDR3 sequence is 14 residues long. The ends were cut back, 4 bases at V and 5 bases at J, with 15 bases in the middle. The germline CDR1 and CDR2 sequences are SGHDT and YYEEEE. CDR3 region: CASSPDFQGTEAFF. The CDR3 DNA sequence: TGTGCCAGCAGCCCGGACTTCCAGGGGACTGAAGCTTTCTTT.

The V and J genes are TRBV28 and TRBJ1-2, with 9 bases fitting TRBD1. Trimming removed 6 bases from V and 6 bases from J; junction bases left unmatched: 8. Germline-derived CDR1 and CDR2 are MDHEN and SYDVKM. The CDR3 is made up of 14 amino acids. The CDR3 is CASSTDRGSHGYTF. As DNA, the CDR3 is TGTGCCAGCAGCACTGACAGGGGGTCGCATGGCTACACCTTC.

The rearrangement uses TRBV5-4 and TRBJ1-2, with 12 bases fitting TRBD1. V shed 2 bases and J 4 bases; nucleotides not matched to a gene: 9. The CDR3 spans 17 residues. The germline CDR1 and CDR2 sequences are SGHNT and YYREEE (reference sequence). CDR3 region: CASSFMGQGAWSYGYTF. The CDR3 DNA reads as TGTGCCAGCAGCTTCATGGGACAGGGGGCATGGAGCTATGGCTACACCTTC.

The CDR3 reads CASSQEPGGSYNEQFF. CDR3 sequence (DNA): TGTGCCAGCAGCCAAGAGCCGGGGGGTTCCTACAATGAGCAGTTCTTC. This rearrangement joins TRBV4-2 to TRBJ2-1, with 7 bases fitting TRBD2. From germline, CDR1 is LGHNA and CDR2 YNFKEQ. The V segment lost 0 bases and the J segment 1 base; nucleotides outside the gene matches: 3. The CDR3 extends over 16 amino acids.

The gene calls are TRBV7-9 and TRBJ1-2, with 7 bases lining up with TRBD1. The length of the CDR3 is 14 residues. J lost 4 bases, V lost 5 bases, and 7 bases had no gene match. Germline V CDR1 and CDR2: SEHNR, FQNEAQ (reference sequence). The CDR3 DNA is TGTGCCAGCAGCACCCGACAGGGTTCCTATGGCTACACCTTC. It codes for CASSTRQGSYGYTF.

This clone has just one count. The chain uses TRBV3-1 (or the pseudogene TRBV3-2) and TRBJ1-4; TRBD1 matches at 8 bases. This CDR3 spans 17 amino acids. After removal of 0 bases from V and 5 bases from J, the junction contained 8 bases not matched to a gene. The germline gives CDR1 LGHDT, CDR2 YNNKEL (reference sequence). The CDR3 DNA follows: TGTGCCAGCAGCCAAGAAAGAGACAGGGGACGAAATGAAAAACTGTTTTTT. Translated: CASSQERDRGRNEKLFF.

The genes are TRBV7-9 and TRBJ1-3; 7 bases align to TRBD1. The CDR3 is 15 amino acids. CDR1 SEHNR and CDR2 FQNEAQ come from the germline V gene (reference sequence). J gave up 4 bases and V 1 base, and 4 bases lay outside the gene matches. Written as DNA, the CDR3 is TGTGCCAGCAGCTTAGGTCAGGGGGTCGGAAACACCATATATTTT. The encoded protein is CASSLGQGVGNTIYF.

The J gene is TRBJ1-4, the V gene TRBV18; TRBD1 agrees at 8 bases. From germline, CDR1 is KGHSH and CDR2 LQKENI. This CDR3 has 15 amino acids. The V segment lost 1 base and the J segment 3 bases; nucleotides outside the gene matches: 1. Here the CDR3 DNA reads TGTGCCAGCTCACCACTGGGACAGGCTAATGAAAAACTGTTTTTT. It yields the protein CASSPLGQANEKLFF.

This clone occurred once. V and J are TRBV6-5 and TRBJ2-1; no reliable D call. Germline CDR1 is MNHEY and CDR2 is SVGAGI. Trimming left V 5 bases short and J 8 bases short, with 16 bases between. The CDR3 spans 14 residues. CDR3 region: CASSPTTSGDEQFF. In DNA, the CDR3 is TGTGCCAGCAGTCCCACGACAAGTGGCGATGAGCAGTTCTTC.

Points on this clone: Within the sample, other DNA sequences also encode this same CDR3. The gene calls are TRBV7-9 and TRBJ1-4; D unresolved. V was shortened by 4 bases and J by 5 bases, with 8 bases between the two germline ends. Germline CDR1 SEHNR, CDR2 FQNEAQ (reference sequence). This CDR3 spans 13 amino acids. The CDR3 loop is CASSSTGNEKLFF. CDR3 coding DNA: TGTGCCAGCAGCTCTACGGGGAATGAAAAACTGTTTTTT.

The chain has TRBV7-2 and TRBJ1-3, with 9 bases identical to TRBD1. Germline assignment: CDR1 SGHTA and CDR2 FQGNSA. The CDR3 runs to 16 residues. With 2 bases clipped from V and 1 base from J, the junction kept 3 bases outside the gene matches. The CDR3 is CASSLQQGASGNTIYF. The CDR3 DNA is TGTGCCAGCAGCTTACAACAGGGGGCTTCTGGAAACACCATATATTTT.

The CDR3 DNA reads TGTGCCAGCAGCGAGGACTTGGGGGGATATGGCTACACCTTC. Translating it yields CASSEDLGGYGYTF. The V gene is TRBV7-9, the J gene TRBJ1-2, with a tentative D call TRBD1 (5 bases). Germline CDR1 reads SEHNR; CDR2 reads FQNEAQ (reference sequence). The length of the CDR3 is 14 residues. Between the trimmed V and J ends, which lost 5 bases and 5 bases, there was a span of 15 bases.

Only one count was recorded for this clone. The gene calls are TRBV6-2 or TRBV6-3 and TRBJ1-2; 8 nucleotides line up with TRBD1. V was clipped by 5 bases and J by 4 bases; unmatched bases: 15. CDR3 length equals 17 residues. Germline V gene data show CDR1 as MNHEY and CDR2 as SVGEGT. The CDR3: CASSPKRKAGGVYGYTF. The CDR3 bases are TGTGCCAGCAGTCCCAAACGTAAGGCAGGGGGCGTCTATGGCTACACCTTC.

This chain joins TRBV27 and TRBJ2-7; 9 bases match TRBD2. The CDR3 covers 15 residues. Germline CDR1 MNHEY, CDR2 SMNVEV (reference sequence). J lost 3 bases, V lost 7 bases, and 10 bases had no gene match. CDR3 residues: CASKLAGVGDYEQYF. CDR3 nucleotides: TGTGCCAGCAAACTAGCGGGCGTTGGAGACTACGAGCAGTACTTC.

The gene calls are TRBV5-1 and TRBJ1-1, with a possible D match to TRBD1 (5 bases). Trimming removed 4 bases from V and 3 bases from J, with 10 bases in between. This CDR3 spans 13 amino acids. CDR1 is SGHRS, CDR2 YFSETQ, per germline. This CDR3 is CASSDDSYTEAFF. The DNA of the CDR3 is TGCGCCAGCAGCGACGACAGCTACACTGAAGCTTTCTTT.